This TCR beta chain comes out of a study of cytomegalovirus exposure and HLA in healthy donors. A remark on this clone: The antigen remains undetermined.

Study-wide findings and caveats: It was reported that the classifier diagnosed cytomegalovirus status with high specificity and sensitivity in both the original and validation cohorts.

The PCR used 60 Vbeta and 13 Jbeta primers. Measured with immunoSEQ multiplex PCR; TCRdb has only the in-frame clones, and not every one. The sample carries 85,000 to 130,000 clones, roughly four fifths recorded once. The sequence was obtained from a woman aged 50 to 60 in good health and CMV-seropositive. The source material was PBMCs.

CDR3 DNA sequence: TGTGCCAGTAGTATCCGGGTGGGGCCCTTGGGGGAGCAGTACTTC. Its translation: CASSIRVGPLGEQYF. V and J are TRBV19 and TRBJ2-7, with D possibly TRBD1 on 5 matching bases. Germline V gives CDR1 LNHDA, CDR2 SQIVND (reference sequence). With 3 bases removed from V and 7 bases from J, the gap between germline ends came to 19 bases. The CDR3 runs 15 residues.